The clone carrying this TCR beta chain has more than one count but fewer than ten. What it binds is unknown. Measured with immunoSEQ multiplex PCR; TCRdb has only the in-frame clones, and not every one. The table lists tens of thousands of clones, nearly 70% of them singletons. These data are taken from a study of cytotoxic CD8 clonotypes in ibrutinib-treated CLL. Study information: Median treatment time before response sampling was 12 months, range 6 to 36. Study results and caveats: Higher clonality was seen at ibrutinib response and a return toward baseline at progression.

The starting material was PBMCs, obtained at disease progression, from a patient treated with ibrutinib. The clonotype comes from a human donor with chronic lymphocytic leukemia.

CDR3 sequence: CASSRSGQGRGTGELFF. As DNA, the CDR3 is TGCGCCAGCAGCCGATCGGGACAGGGACGGGGCACCGGGGAGCTGTTTTTT. V usage is TRBV5-1 and J usage is TRBJ2-2; 9 bases are a match to TRBD1. The germline V gene has CDR1 SGHRS and CDR2 YFSETQ. J was trimmed by 4 bases and V by 4 bases; bases with no gene match: 11. The CDR3 spans 17 residues. Based on the CDR3 plus reference TRBV5-1 and TRBJ2-2, the full variable domain is KAGVTQTPRYLIKTRGQQVTLSCSPISGHRSVSWYQQTPGQGLQFLFEYFSETQRNKGNFPGRFSGRQFSNSRSEMNVSTLELGDSALYLCASSRSGQGRGTGELFFGEGSRLTVL.